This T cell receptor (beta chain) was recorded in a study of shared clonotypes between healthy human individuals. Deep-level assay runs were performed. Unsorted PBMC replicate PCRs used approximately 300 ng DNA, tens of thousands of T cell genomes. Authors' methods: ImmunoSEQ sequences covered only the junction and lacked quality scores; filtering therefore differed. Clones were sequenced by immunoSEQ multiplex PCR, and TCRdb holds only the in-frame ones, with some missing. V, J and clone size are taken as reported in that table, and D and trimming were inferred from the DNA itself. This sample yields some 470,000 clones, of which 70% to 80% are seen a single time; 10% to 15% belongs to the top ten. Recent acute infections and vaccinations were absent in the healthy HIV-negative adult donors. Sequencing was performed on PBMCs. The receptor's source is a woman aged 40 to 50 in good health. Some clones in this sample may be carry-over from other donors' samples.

CDR3 protein: CASSPSGGRGLDTQYF. The CDR3 DNA follows: TGTGCCAGCAGCCCCTCAGGGGGGAGGGGGTTAGATACGCAGTATTTT. V and J are TRBV5-4 and TRBJ2-3; TRBD1 or TRBD2 may be the D gene (7 bases each). V gave up 4 bases and J gave up 5 bases, with 20 bases separating them. CDR1 and CDR2 from the germline V gene are SGHNT and YYREEE (reference sequence). The CDR3 covers 16 residues.